This TCR beta chain was captured by sequencing in a study of CD8 T cells in Susac syndrome. Overall study findings and caveats: The study's TCR sequencing and HLA analysis drew on a certain number of individuals. That number was acknowledged as relatively small.

Germline-derived CDR1 and CDR2 are SGHDN and FVKESK. The CDR3 contains 15 residues. V lost 2 bases, J lost 3 bases, and 14 bases lay in between. TCR beta sequencing was performed on blood CD8+ and CD4+ T cells. Negative isolation was used for CD8+ and CD4+ T cells and FACS enrichment for TEMRA cells. With random hexamers, reverse transcription was performed on about 0.5 to 1 ug of RNA. Amplification of TCR beta CDR3 was carried out by immunoSEQ multiplex PCR, which covered 54 Vbeta and 13 Jbeta segments. TCRdb recomputed calls from the immunoSEQ multiplex PCR reads with MiXCR, one row per CDR3 protein. The data hold 150,000 or so distinct CDR3 sequences, with roughly 95% observed a single time. About this clonotype itself: What it recognizes is unknown.

The source of this sequence is a human donor with multiple sclerosis. V and J are TRBV14 and TRBJ2-7; the D gene is possibly TRBD1 (6 bases). The sample comprised CD8+ T cells from PBMCs. CDR3 in amino acids: CASSQRRGPYYEQYV. DNA for the CDR3: TGTGCCAGCAGCCAACGCAGGGGTCCCTACTACGAGCAGTACGTC.